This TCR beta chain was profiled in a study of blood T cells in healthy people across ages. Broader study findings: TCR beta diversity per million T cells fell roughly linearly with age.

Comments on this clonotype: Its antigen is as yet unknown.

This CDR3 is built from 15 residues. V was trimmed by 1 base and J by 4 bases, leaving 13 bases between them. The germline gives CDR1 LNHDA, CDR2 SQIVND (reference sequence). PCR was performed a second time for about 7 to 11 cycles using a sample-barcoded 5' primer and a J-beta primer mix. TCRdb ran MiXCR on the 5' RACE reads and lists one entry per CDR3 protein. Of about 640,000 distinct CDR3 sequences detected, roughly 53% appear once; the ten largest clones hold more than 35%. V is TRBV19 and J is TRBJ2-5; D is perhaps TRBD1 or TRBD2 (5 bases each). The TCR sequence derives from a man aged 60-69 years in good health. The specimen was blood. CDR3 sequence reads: CASSIGGIRGETQYF. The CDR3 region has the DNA TGTGCCAGTAGTATAGGGGGGATTCGGGGAGAGACCCAGTACTTC.